One sample yielded the 27 T cell receptor beta chains listed below, sequenced in a study of brain T cells in children with intractable seizures. Time point given: blood from clinic visit 5 months post-surgery; TSC patient then seizure free. Libraries were prepared by immunoSEQ multiplex PCR; TCRdb keeps only in-frame clonotypes and omits some of them. Of about 340,000 clones in the sample, 93% are singletons; the top ten hold approximately 5%. The sample consisted of peripheral blood, taken about 5 months after surgery. Receptor source: a boy in the first two years of life with tuberous sclerosis and intractable seizures.

The chain couples TRBV12-3 or TRBV12-4 to TRBJ2-1, with no clear D. V lost 5 bases to trimming and J lost 12 bases, with 11 bases between them. CDR3 size: 11 residues. The CDR3 bases are TGTGCCAGCAGTCTGGGCCCTTTGCAGTTCTTC. Protein: CASSLGPLQFF.

The chain uses TRBV11-3 and TRBJ1-3; perhaps TRBD1 as D (5 bases). The CDR3 covers 17 residues. V was shortened by 2 bases and J by 0 bases, with 14 bases between the two germline ends. Germline CDR1 reads SGHNT; CDR2 reads YENEEA. The CDR3 DNA sequence: TGTGCCAGCAGCTTAATGATGGGACGAAGCTCTGGAAACACCATATATTTT. This sequence encodes CASSLMMGRSSGNTIYF.

The rearrangement joins TRBV4-1 to TRBJ1-5, with D tentatively TRBD1 (5 bases). V was pared by 4 bases and J by 1 base, with 11 bases between. CDR1 is MGHRA and CDR2 is YSYEKL in the germline V gene. There are 15 residues in the CDR3. CDR3 sequence (DNA): TGCGCCAGCAGCCTACAGGATTACAGCAATCAGCCCCAGCATTTT. Translation: CASSLQDYSNQPQHF.

The rearrangement uses TRBV19 and TRBJ2-7; TRBD2 agrees at 12 bases. This CDR3 has 17 amino acids. From germline, CDR1 is LNHDA and CDR2 SQIVND (reference sequence). The J segment lost 3 bases and the V segment lost 4 bases, leaving 10 bases of the junction unmatched. CDR3 loop: CASSTRPTSGGIYEQYF. CDR3 bases: TGTGCCAGTAGTACTAGACCGACTAGCGGGGGAATCTACGAGCAGTACTTC.

Of note for this clone: At one end, the junction sequence differs from germline, possibly due to a read error. This chain connects TRBV5-8 to TRBJ1-3; 8 bases are a match to TRBD1. The CDR3 covers 15 residues. CDR1 SGHTS and CDR2 YDEGEE come from the germline V gene. CDR3 coding DNA: TGTGCCAGCAGATTGGACAGGGCATCTGGAAACACCATATATTTT. Its protein product is CASRLDRASGNTIYF. The full variable domain, completed using reference TRBV5-8 and TRBJ1-3, is EAGVTQSPTHLIKTRGQQATLRCSPISGHTSVYWYQQALGLGLQFLLWYDEGEERNRGNFPPRFSGRQFPNYSSELNVNALELEDSALYLCASRLDRASGNTIYFGEGSWLTVV.

This chain uses TRBV7-9 with TRBJ2-7, with D perhaps matching TRBD1 (5 bases). Trimming shortened V by 8 bases and J by 7 bases, and 9 bases separated the two germline ends. The CDR3 contains 10 residues. Germline-derived CDR1 and CDR2 are SEHNR and FQNEAQ (reference sequence). CDR3 DNA: TGTGCCAGCGACGCAGGGGAGCAGTACTTC. It specifies CASDAGEQYF.

This chain uses TRBV5-4 with TRBJ2-5; the D gene is possibly TRBD1 (5 bases). The CDR3 consists of 16 residues. With 2 bases removed from V and 4 bases from J, the gap between germline ends came to 18 bases. Germline V gene data show CDR1 as SGHNT and CDR2 as YYREEE (reference sequence). CDR3 region: CASSFRQGRWGETQYF. As DNA, the CDR3 is TGTGCCAGCAGCTTCCGGCAGGGCCGTTGGGGAGAGACCCAGTACTTC.

The chain employs TRBV9 and TRBJ1-2; 8 bases fit TRBD1. Germline CDR1 is SGDLS and CDR2 is YYNGEE. Trimming took 4 bases from V and 8 from J; bases not matched to a gene: 4. The CDR3 runs to 12 residues. As DNA, the CDR3 is TGTGCCAGCAGCACCAGGGGGCTCGGCTACACCTTC. This translates into CASSTRGLGYTF.

The chain combines TRBV30 with TRBJ1-2; D unresolved. CDR3 length equals 12 residues. Trimming pared 3 bases from V and 6 bases from J, leaving 11 bases between. Germline lookup yields CDR1 GTSNPN and CDR2 SVGIG (reference sequence). The CDR3 nucleotides read TGTGCCTGGAGCCTATCGAAGGATGGCTACACCTTC. Amino acid sequence: CAWSLSKDGYTF.

V and J are TRBV4-1 and TRBJ2-7, with 8 nucleotides matching TRBD1. CDR1 MGHRA and CDR2 YSYEKL come from the germline V gene. The CDR3 covers 13 residues. V was pared by 6 bases and J by 7 bases, with 8 bases of the junction left unmatched. CDR3: CASRPTGGGEQYF. For the CDR3, the DNA is TGCGCCAGCAGGCCTACAGGGGGAGGAGAGCAGTACTTC.

On this clone itself: Other nucleotide sequences from this sample produce the same CDR3. The chain joins TRBV6-4 to TRBJ2-3; D is ambiguous. The CDR3 consists of 13 residues. Trimming shortened V by 4 bases and J by 4 bases, and 9 bases separated the two germline ends. From germline, CDR1 is MRHNA and CDR2 SNTAGT. Here the CDR3 reads CASSAGPADTQYF. The CDR3 nucleotides read TGTGCCAGCAGTGCAGGTCCAGCAGATACGCAGTATTTT.

J is TRBJ2-7 and V is TRBV18; 9 positions agree with TRBD2. From germline, CDR1 is KGHSH and CDR2 LQKENI. Trimming took 7 bases from V and 4 from J; bases not matched to a gene: 5. The CDR3 runs 13 residues. For the CDR3, the DNA is TGTGCCAGCTTAGCGGGAGAAGCGTACGAGCAGTACTTC. This encodes CASLAGEAYEQYF.

This clone was found once. The J gene is TRBJ1-1, the V gene TRBV19; D is unclear. The V gene lost 7 bases and the J gene lost 4 bases, with 7 bases spanning the gap. CDR3 length equals 11 residues. Germline V gene data show CDR1 as LNHDA and CDR2 as SQIVND (reference sequence). CDR3 in amino acids: CASILGTEAFF. CDR3 nucleotide sequence: TGTGCCAGTATTCTCGGCACTGAAGCTTTCTTT.

The rearrangement uses TRBV7-3 and TRBJ1-5; tentatively, D is TRBD1 (5 bases). V gave up 1 base and J gave up 5 bases, with 6 bases separating them. This CDR3 contains 13 residues. Germline V CDR1 and CDR2: SGHTA, FQGTGA. The DNA of the CDR3 is TGTGCCAGCAGCTTAAGGGGGGATCAGCCCCAGCATTTT. This sequence encodes CASSLRGDQPQHF.

V gene TRBV5-4 combines with J gene TRBJ2-3, with no clear D. Germline assignment: CDR1 SGHNT and CDR2 YYREEE (reference sequence). The CDR3 is made up of 15 amino acids. V lost 4 bases to trimming and J lost 2 bases, with 14 bases between them. The CDR3 is CASSIGSGSTDTQYF. CDR3 in DNA: TGTGCCAGCAGCATCGGAAGTGGGTCCACAGATACGCAGTATTTT.

The genes are TRBV7-3 and TRBJ1-6; D gene uncertain. The CDR3 sequence is 17 residues long. V shed 5 bases and J shed 8 bases, with 22 bases lying between them. Germline-derived CDR1 and CDR2 are SGHTA and FQGTGA. The CDR3 DNA sequence: TGTGCCAGCAGCCCCCACGCGAGGTGGGATTTGGATTCACCCCTCCACTTT. It codes for CASSPHARWDLDSPLHF.

This clone was picked up one time. The chain couples TRBV18 to TRBJ2-6, with D unresolved. This CDR3 has 16 amino acids. V lost 6 bases and J lost 0, with 12 bases in between. Germline-derived CDR1 and CDR2 are KGHSH and LQKENI. The CDR3: CASSLSWGSGANVLTF. The CDR3, as DNA: TGTGCCAGCTCGCTAAGCTGGGGCTCTGGGGCCAACGTCCTGACTTTC.

The rearrangement joins TRBV5-6 to TRBJ2-1, with 8 bases aligning to TRBD2. The ends lost 4 bases at V and 7 bases at J; junction bases unmatched: 13. The CDR3 spans 16 residues. In germline, CDR1 is SGHDT, CDR2 YYEEEE. The CDR3 nucleotides read TGTGCCAGCAGCACCGCCGGGACTAGAAGTCTAAATGAGCAGTTCTTC. The encoded protein is CASSTAGTRSLNEQFF.

The CDR3 nucleotides are TGTGCCAGCAGATCCAGACAGGTTCGGTATATAGCCAAAAACATTCAGTACTTC. Encoded protein: CASRSRQVRYIAKNIQYF. The rearrangement links TRBV28 to TRBJ2-4, with D possibly matching TRBD1 (6 bases). Trimming stripped 6 bases from V and 0 bases from J, with 21 bases between. From germline, CDR1 is MDHEN and CDR2 SYDVKM. The CDR3 covers 18 residues.

The J gene is TRBJ1-2, the V gene TRBV5-8; D unresolved. Trimming stripped 5 bases from V and 2 bases from J, with 13 bases between. The CDR3 extends over 14 amino acids. CDR1 and CDR2 (germline): SGHTS, YDEGEE. CDR3 in DNA: TGTGCCAGCAGTATTAGGCAGCTAAACTATGGCTACACCTTC. This sequence encodes CASSIRQLNYGYTF.

This clone appeared a single time. The chain employs TRBV5-1 and TRBJ2-5; weak D call: TRBD2 (6 bases). Germline V gene sequence: CDR1 SGHRS, CDR2 YFSETQ. This CDR3 has 16 residues. Trimming removed 0 bases at V and 0 bases at J, with 12 bases between. The CDR3 loop reads CASSLGPAGYQETQYF. CDR3 nucleotides: TGCGCCAGCAGCTTGGGCCCTGCGGGGTACCAAGAGACCCAGTACTTC.

This chain connects TRBV5-1 to TRBJ2-7, with 9 bases lining up with TRBD2. The CDR3 has 16 amino acids. V shed 0 bases, J shed 5 bases, and the junction held 9 bases outside the gene matches. Germline CDR1 is SGHRS and CDR2 is YFSETQ. Written as DNA, the CDR3 is TGCGCCAGCAGCTTGGCCGCTATGGCGGGAGGGGACGAGCAGTACTTC. Protein: CASSLAAMAGGDEQYF.

The chain couples TRBV28 to TRBJ2-7, with D possibly TRBD1 on 6 matching bases. Germline CDR1 reads MDHEN; CDR2 reads SYDVKM. The CDR3 sequence is 12 residues long. The CDR3 DNA sequence: TGTACAACCGGGACAAATTACTACGAGCAGTACTTC. Translated: CTTGTNYYEQYF.

This sequence joins TRBV7-9 and TRBJ2-5; D is uncertain. Germline CDR1 is SEHNR and CDR2 is FQNEAQ (reference sequence). The V end was cut by 4 bases, the J end by 5 bases, with 11 bases between. The CDR3 has 13 amino acids. CDR3 in amino acids: CASSSLFRETQYF. For the CDR3, the DNA is TGTGCCAGCAGCTCGTTATTTAGGGAGACCCAGTACTTC.

The chain recombines TRBV19 with TRBJ1-5, with TRBD1 matching 7 bases. The V and J ends lost 7 bases and 4 bases, in that order; junction bases with no gene match: 4. The CDR3 has 13 amino acids. CDR1 and CDR2 from the germline V gene are LNHDA and SQIVND (reference sequence). CDR3 sequence: CASTGGSNQPQHF. CDR3 coding DNA: TGTGCCAGTACAGGGGGGTCGAATCAGCCCCAGCATTTT.

V and J are TRBV28 and TRBJ1-2; D is undetermined. The CDR3 extends over 15 amino acids. V was pared by 7 bases and J by 2 bases, with 17 bases between. Germline V lookup: CDR1 MDHEN, CDR2 SYDVKM. The CDR3 sequence: CASTTRGESNYGYTF. CDR3 nucleotide sequence: TGTGCCAGCACCACCCGTGGGGAGTCCAACTATGGCTACACCTTC.

This chain connects TRBV10-3 to TRBJ2-7; 9 nucleotides agree with TRBD1. V shed 8 bases, J shed 4 bases, and the junction held 6 bases outside the gene matches. The V gene's germline CDR1 is ENHRY and CDR2 SYGVKD. The length of the CDR3 is 13 residues. As DNA, the CDR3 is TGTGCCATCGCCACCGGGACAGGGTACGAGCAGTACTTC. As protein: CAIATGTGYEQYF.